This T cell receptor (beta chain) derives from a study of blood T cell repertoires in COVID-19. Study-wide background: Acute and convalescent COVID-19 samples came from the United States, Italy and Spain.

The table came from immunoSEQ multiplex PCR; TCRdb's copy has only in-frame clones and leaves some out. Here the sample spans over 250,000 clones, approximately 85% being singletons. Trimming at V came to 2 bases and at J to 6 bases, leaving 4 bases not matched to a gene. This CDR3 is 14 amino acids long. CDR1 and CDR2 from the germline V gene are KGHSH and LQKENI. The gene calls are TRBV18 and TRBJ2-7; 10 bases are shared with TRBD1. The sequence was collected from a man between 45 and 60 years old with active or convalescent COVID-19. The sequenced sample was peripheral blood. Here the CDR3 reads CASSPGTGVREQYF. CDR3 bases: TGTGCCAGCTCACCAGGGACAGGGGTTCGCGAGCAGTACTTC.